The rows below give T cell receptor beta chains drawn from one sample of a study of T-cell reconstitution after alpha-beta-depleted transplantation in children. One entry per CDR3 protein results from TCRdb running MiXCR on the PCR reads. The profile covers 500,000 to 750,000 distinct CDR3 sequences, with under 15% appearing a single time and about 2.2% taken by the ten largest. Sequenced material: PBMCs, mostly from graft donor cells, taken 360 days after TCRalphabeta/CD19-depleted stem cell transplant. The receptors here all came from a male patient younger than 18 who had a stem cell transplant for acute myeloid leukemia, so the T cells may come from the graft donor. Both conserved end residues are part of each CDR3. D genes are given only for firm matches. Only part of the rows carry a size: once, few, many, or a class if the clone is expanded.

V: TRBV28
D: TRBD2
J: TRBJ2-5
size: .
DNA: TGTGCCAGCATTTATCGGACTAGCGGGAGGAGGGAGACCCAGTACTTC
CDR3: CASIYRTSGRRETQYF

V: TRBV2
D: .
J: TRBJ1-2
size: few
DNA: TGTGCCAGCAGTGAAGGGTCCTATGGCTACACCTTC
CDR3: CASSEGSYGYTF

V: TRBV20-1
D: TRBD2
J: TRBJ2-7
size: few
DNA: TGCAGTGCTAGATCCCCAGGAGCGGGAGGGCCCTACGAGCAGTACTTC
CDR3: CSARSPGAGGPYEQYF

V: TRBV6-1
D: TRBD1
J: TRBJ2-2
size: .
DNA: TGTGCGGCCGCGGCTGACAGGGCGGGCACCGGGGAGCTGTTTTTT
CDR3: CAAAADRAGTGELFF

V: TRBV12-3/TRBV12-4
D: .
J: TRBJ2-7
size: many
DNA: TGTGCCAGCAGTTTAGGGACTCCGACATCCTACGAGCAGTACTTC
CDR3: CASSLGTPTSYEQYF

V: TRBV2
D: .
J: TRBJ2-2
size: few
DNA: TGTGCCAGCAGGCCGGTTGGCACCGGGGAGCTGTTTTTT
CDR3: CASRPVGTGELFF

V: TRBV7-2
D: .
J: TRBJ2-5
size: many
DNA: TGTGCCAGCAGCTTAGCGCGGAAAGAGACCCAGTACTTC
CDR3: CASSLARKETQYF

V: TRBV5-1
D: .
J: TRBJ2-3
size: .
DNA: TGCGCCAGCAGCCCCCAGATTTGGGGGGGCCGCACAGATACGCAGTATTTT
CDR3: CASSPQIWGGRTDTQYF

V: TRBV20-1
D: TRBD1
J: TRBJ2-5
size: many
DNA: TGCAGTGCAACTTCCGGGACAGGGGGCTTGGGGGAGACCCAGTACTTC
CDR3: CSATSGTGGLGETQYF

V: TRBV4-3
D: TRBD2
J: TRBJ2-1
size: .
DNA: TGCGCCAGCAGCCGCGGGACTAGCGGGAGGGCCGATAAGTTCTTC
CDR3: CASSRGTSGRADKFF

V: TRBV28
D: .
J: TRBJ2-2
size: few
DNA: TGTGCCAGCAGTTTATCCGGCAGGGGGGCCGGGGAGCTGTTTTTT
CDR3: CASSLSGRGAGELFF

V: TRBV18
D: .
J: TRBJ2-7
size: .
DNA: TGTGCCAGCTCACGAGCACAGGGCTCCTACGAGCAGTACTTC
CDR3: CASSRAQGSYEQYF

V: TRBV7-9
D: .
J: TRBJ2-7
size: few
DNA: TGTGCCAGCAGGGGTCCCCCCCAAGACGGAGCCTACGAGCAGTACTTC
CDR3: CASRGPPQDGAYEQYF

V: TRBV4-2
D: TRBD2
J: TRBJ2-3
size: .
DNA: TGTGCCAGCAGCCAAGATCGACTAGCGGGAGCCCTTGACACAGATACGCAGTATTTT
CDR3: CASSQDRLAGALDTDTQYF

V: TRBV10-3
D: .
J: TRBJ2-6
size: .
DNA: TGTGCCAACGTATCTGGGGCCAACGTCCTGACTTTC
CDR3: CANVSGANVLTF

V: TRBV28
D: .
J: TRBJ2-3
size: .
DNA: TGTGCCAGCAGTTTAATTGGTAGCGGCATACTGAATACGCAGTATTTT
CDR3: CASSLIGSGILNTQYF

V: TRBV9
D: TRBD2
J: TRBJ2-1
size: many
DNA: TGTGCCAGCAGCGTAGATGGGGGAGCGGGGAATGAGCAGTTCTTC
CDR3: CASSVDGGAGNEQFF

V: TRBV28
D: TRBD1
J: TRBJ2-5
size: many
DNA: TGTGCCAGCAGTTTATCGGGCAGGGGGCAAGAGACCCAGTACTTC
CDR3: CASSLSGRGQETQYF